This TCR beta chain came from a study of beta chain features in type 1 diabetes. The junction had 7 bases not matched to a gene; V was cut back by 5 bases and J by 4 bases. Germline V gene data show CDR1 as SGHTA and CDR2 as FQGNSA. CDR3 length: 14 residues. Reverse transcription of all isolated RNA meant that expressed TCRB transcripts were sequenced. TCRdb's copy holds only in-frame clones and misses some; the assay was immunoSEQ multiplex PCR. This sample has 850,000 to 900,000 clones, with roughly 17% found just once. This clone was picked up a small number of times. The specimen sequenced was naive CD4+ T cells from blood. This clonotype originated in a young woman in good health. The chain employs TRBV7-2 and TRBJ1-1; 7 bases line up with TRBD1. The CDR3 loop is CASSQLQGVTEAFF. The CDR3, as DNA: TGTGCCAGCAGCCAACTCCAGGGGGTCACTGAAGCTTTCTTT.